This TCR beta chain stems from a study of PD-1 blockade in classical Hodgkin lymphoma. Broader study findings: Before treatment, complete responders showed about the same diversity as newly diagnosed patients.

Produced via immunoSEQ multiplex PCR; TCRdb's table is partial and in-frame only. The table lists 95,000 to 100,000 clones, approximately 90% of them singletons. Following autologous stem cell transplantation, relapse occurred in every patient, and exposure to brentuximab vedotin varied. With regard to this clone: Its antigen is still unknown.

Trimming left V 7 bases short and J 4 bases short, with 13 bases between. The CDR3 contains 12 residues. Germline loops: CDR1 SQVTM, CDR2 ANQGSEA. The chain is built from TRBV29-1 and TRBJ2-5; D may match TRBD1 or TRBD2 (5 bases each). This clonotype was sampled from a human donor with classical Hodgkin lymphoma. Sequenced material: peripheral blood mononuclear cells (PBMCs), taken before the second cycle of nivolumab. In DNA, the CDR3 is TGCAGCGCTAGTGAGGGGTCAGAGACCCAGTACTTC. Translating it yields CSASEGSETQYF.